Presented here are 3 T cell receptor beta chains from one specimen sequenced in a study of regulatory T cells in long-lasting Graves disease. Regarding time point: newly diagnosed GD, antithyroid drugs for less than 3 months. From PBMCs, RNA was extracted and then used to make the TCR library. With iRepertoire HTBI primers and Arm-PCR of CDR3 regions, TCR beta libraries were built. From the multiplex PCR reads, TCRdb called clonotypes with MiXCR, one entry per CDR3 protein. The data contain more than 450,000 distinct CDR3 sequences, about a sixth of them seen just once; the ten biggest clones take up over 9%. These same records also appear under a second study, on T cells in Graves' hyperthyroidism and ophthalmopathy.

Sequenced material: peripheral blood mononuclear cells (PBMCs), taken at new diagnosis, from a patient treated with antithyroid drugs. Every receptor here comes from a man aged 35 to 55 with Graves disease.

The V and J genes are TRBV29-1 and TRBJ1-5; D may be TRBD1 (6 bases). The CDR3 has 12 residues. Between the trimmed V and J ends, which lost 5 bases and 4 bases, there was a span of 9 bases. Germline CDR1 is SQVTM and CDR2 is ANQGSEA. The DNA for the CDR3 is TGCAGCGTTACAACAGGGAATCAGCCCCAGCATTTT. Protein product: CSVTTGNQPQHF.

This clonotype appeared a few times. This chain joins TRBV27 and TRBJ1-4; no firm D call. Germline V CDR1 and CDR2: MNHEY, SMNVEV (reference sequence). The CDR3 runs to 12 residues. V was pared by 6 bases and J by 4 bases, with 6 bases between. CDR3 amino acids: CASSPDNEKLFF. In nucleotides, the CDR3 is TGTGCCAGCAGCCCAGATAATGAAAAACTGTTTTTT.

J is TRBJ2-6 and V is TRBV28; D is unresolved. V lost 7 bases and J 1 base, leaving 8 bases between the germline ends. The CDR3 contains 14 residues. CDR1 MDHEN and CDR2 SYDVKM come from the germline V gene. Here the CDR3 reads CASISVSGANVLTF. The CDR3 nucleotides are TGTGCCAGCATCTCGGTATCTGGGGCCAACGTCCTGACTTTC.